Many counts were recorded for the clone carrying this TCR beta chain. Its antigen is as yet unknown. These data come from a study of T cell repertoires in cytomegalovirus infection. Overall study: CMV infection plus the matching HLA type was flagged by public TCR beta signatures.

Broader study findings: Totalled public TCR beta family frequency picked out people who carried CMV plus the relevant HLA. The ex vivo response was dominated by HLA-C-restricted CMV-specific TCR beta clonotypes.

TCRdb itself ran the reads through MiXCR, one entry per CDR3 protein. The table shows approximately 260,000 distinct CDR3 sequences, with about a sixth occurring only once. The germline CDR1 and CDR2 sequences are SEHNR and FQNEAQ (reference sequence). V gave up 6 bases and J gave up 7 bases; unmatched junction bases: 7. This CDR3 spans 13 amino acids. The sequenced sample consisted of CD8+ T cells from PBMCs. The chain couples TRBV7-9 to TRBJ1-1; 8 bases line up with TRBD1. The receptor comes from a human donor in good health (CMV status not recorded). Some clones in this sample may be carry-over from other donors' samples. The CDR3, as DNA: TGTGCCAGCAGTTTTGGACAGGGCGTTGAAGCTTTCTTT. Its translation: CASSFGQGVEAFF.